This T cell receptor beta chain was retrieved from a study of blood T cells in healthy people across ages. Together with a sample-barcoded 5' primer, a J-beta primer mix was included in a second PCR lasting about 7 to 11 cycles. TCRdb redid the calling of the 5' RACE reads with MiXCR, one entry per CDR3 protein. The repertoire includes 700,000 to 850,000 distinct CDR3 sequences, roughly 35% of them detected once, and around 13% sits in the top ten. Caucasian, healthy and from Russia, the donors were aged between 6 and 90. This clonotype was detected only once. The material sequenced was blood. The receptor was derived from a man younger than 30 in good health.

The CDR3 DNA sequence: TGTGCCAGCAGTTTTGGCTCACAGGGGCGGGGGAACACTGAAGCTTTCTTT. This translates into CASSFGSQGRGNTEAFF. The chain joins TRBV27 to TRBJ1-1, with 7 nucleotides matching TRBD1. The CDR3 covers 17 residues. Germline CDR1 MNHEY, CDR2 SMNVEV (reference sequence). The V and J ends lost 3 bases and 1 base, in that order; junction bases with no gene match: 11.